The text below deals with one T cell receptor beta chain. The entry originates in a study of blood T cell repertoires in COVID-19. Turning to the study itself: Italy, Spain and the United States were the sources of the convalescent and acute COVID-19 samples.

Using immunoSEQ multiplex PCR, the repertoire was profiled, and TCRdb retains in-frame clones only, with some absent. The top ten hold over 2.5% of the sample, which has approximately 180,000 clones, 70% to 90% seen once. The V segment lost 4 bases and the J segment 2 bases; nucleotides outside the gene matches: 5. Germline V gives CDR1 SGHKS, CDR2 YYEKEE (reference sequence). CDR3 size: 15 residues. Material for sequencing was peripheral blood. The chain carries TRBV5-5 and TRBJ2-2; 7 bases agree with TRBD1. The TCR sequence derives from a man aged 55 to 70 with acute or convalescent COVID-19. Written as DNA, the CDR3 is TGTGCCAGCAGCCCCGGGACAGAAAACACCGGGGAGCTGTTTTTT. Its translation is CASSPGTENTGELFF.